This note documents a single T cell receptor (beta chain) sequence. This entry belongs to a study of T cells in Graves' hyperthyroidism and ophthalmopathy. Amplified TCR beta CDR3 regions came from RNA transcripts. The TCR CDR3 first-round RT-PCR relied on the HTBI primer set. TCRdb re-derived calls from the multiplex PCR reads in MiXCR, one entry per CDR3 protein. The table records under 350,000 distinct CDR3 sequences, 13% of them present only once. The CDR3 covers 17 residues. Losses at the gene ends were 9 bases for V and 0 bases for J; bases not matched to a gene: 11. Germline CDR1 reads MNHEY; CDR2 reads SMNVEV (reference sequence). The diagnostic basis comprised clinical symptoms, serum thyroxine and TRAb, thyroid ultrasound and orbital computed tomography.

The receptor was isolated from a woman aged 25 to 39 with Graves' hyperthyroidism that later progressed to Graves' ophthalmopathy. The genes are TRBV27 and TRBJ2-4, with 10 bases lining up with TRBD1. What was sequenced was blood. CDR3 bases: TGTGCCAGATTACCGGGACAGGGGCGGTCAGCCAAAAACATTCAGTACTTC. Its translation: CARLPGQGRSAKNIQYF.